This T cell receptor (beta chain) is from a study of shared clonotypes between healthy human individuals. Method: immunoSEQ multiplex PCR; TCRdb's copy keeps in-frame clones and lacks some. The sample carries roughly 2 million clones, 85% to 95% recorded once. Findings and limits, study-wide: Generally, estimated richness proved larger in naive subsets than it did in memory subsets. When compared with the clonotypes that were shared by all four sorted-subset donors, the non-shared clonotypes turned out to have lower generation probabilities.

A word on this clone: What it binds is unknown.

Material for sequencing was naive CD4+ T cells sorted from blood. Sample subset: CD45RA+ positively selected. The TCR was taken from a man aged 18 to 30 in good health.

CDR3 DNA sequence: TGTGCCTGGACGGGACAGGCGGGAACAGATACGCAGTATTTT. This encodes CAWTGQAGTDTQYF. This sequence joins TRBV30 and TRBJ2-3; 8 bases are a match to TRBD1. This CDR3 has 14 residues. Germline assignment: CDR1 GTSNPN and CDR2 SVGIG (reference sequence). The V gene end was trimmed by 4 bases and the J gene end by 3 bases; junction bases not matched to a gene: 6.